This TCR beta chain was sequenced during a study of shared clonotypes between healthy human individuals. For the study at large: Per donor, three plates held CD4 naive cells, three held CD4 memory, two held CD8 naive and one held CD8 memory.

CDR3 length equals 16 residues. Deletions cut 3 bases from V and 1 base from J, with 16 bases between. Per the germline V gene, CDR1 is SGHDT and CDR2 is YYEEEE. Samples underwent the assay at deep level. Clones were read by immunoSEQ multiplex PCR, and TCRdb kept only the in-frame ones, dropping some. In the table there are about 1.9 million clones, just under 95% of which are singletons. Terminally differentiated effector memory CD45RA+ cells were excluded by CCR7 positive selection of CD45RO-negative cells. The specimen sequenced was naive CD8+ T cells from PBMCs. J is TRBJ2-5 and V is TRBV5-6; TRBD1 is a possible D gene (6 bases). The clonotype originates from a man aged 18-30 years in good health. Some clones in this sample may be carry-over from other donors' samples. The CDR3 protein is CASSSPEQGAQETQYF. CDR3 in DNA: TGTGCCAGCAGCTCGCCCGAACAGGGAGCCCAAGAGACCCAGTACTTC.